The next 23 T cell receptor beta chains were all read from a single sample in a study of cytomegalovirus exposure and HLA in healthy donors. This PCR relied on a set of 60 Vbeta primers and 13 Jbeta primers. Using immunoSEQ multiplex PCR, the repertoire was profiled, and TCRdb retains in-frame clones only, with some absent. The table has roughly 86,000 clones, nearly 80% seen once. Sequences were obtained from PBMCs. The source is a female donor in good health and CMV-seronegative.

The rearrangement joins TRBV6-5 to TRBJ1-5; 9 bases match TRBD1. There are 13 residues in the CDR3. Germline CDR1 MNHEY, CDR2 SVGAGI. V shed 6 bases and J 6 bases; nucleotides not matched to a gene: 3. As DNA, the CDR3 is TGTGCCAGCAGCCCACAGGGGGCTCAGCCCCAGCATTTT. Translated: CASSPQGAQPQHF.

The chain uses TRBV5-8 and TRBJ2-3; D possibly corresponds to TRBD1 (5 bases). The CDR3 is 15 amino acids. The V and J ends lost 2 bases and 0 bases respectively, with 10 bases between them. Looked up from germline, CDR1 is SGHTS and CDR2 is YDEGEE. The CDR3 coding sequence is TGTGCCAGCAGCTTAAGTGGGGCTAGCACAGATACGCAGTATTTT. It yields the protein CASSLSGASTDTQYF.

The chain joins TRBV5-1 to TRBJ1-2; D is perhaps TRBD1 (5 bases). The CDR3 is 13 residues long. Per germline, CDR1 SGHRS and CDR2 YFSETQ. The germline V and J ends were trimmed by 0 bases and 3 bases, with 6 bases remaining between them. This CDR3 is CASSLARDYGYTF. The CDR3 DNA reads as TGCGCCAGCAGCTTGGCCAGGGACTATGGCTACACCTTC.

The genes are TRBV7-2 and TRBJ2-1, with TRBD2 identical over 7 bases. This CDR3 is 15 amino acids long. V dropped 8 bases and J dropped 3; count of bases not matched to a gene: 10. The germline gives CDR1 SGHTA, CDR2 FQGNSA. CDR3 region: CASSPGWGGYNEQFF. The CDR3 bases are TGTGCCAGCTCGCCTGGATGGGGGGGCTACAATGAGCAGTTCTTC.

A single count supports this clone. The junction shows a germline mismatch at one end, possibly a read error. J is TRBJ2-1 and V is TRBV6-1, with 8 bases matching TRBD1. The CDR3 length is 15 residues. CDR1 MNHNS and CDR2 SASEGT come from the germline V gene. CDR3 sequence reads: CASSAPTGVYNGQFF. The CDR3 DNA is TGTGCCAGCAGTGCTCCGACAGGGGTCTACAATGGGCAGTTCTTC.

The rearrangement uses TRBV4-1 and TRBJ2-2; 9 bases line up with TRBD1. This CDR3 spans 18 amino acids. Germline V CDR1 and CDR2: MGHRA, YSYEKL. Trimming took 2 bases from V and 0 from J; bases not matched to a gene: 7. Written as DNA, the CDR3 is TGCGCCAGCAGCCAAAGGACAGGGGCCTACGCGAACACCGGGGAGCTGTTTTTT. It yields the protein CASSQRTGAYANTGELFF.

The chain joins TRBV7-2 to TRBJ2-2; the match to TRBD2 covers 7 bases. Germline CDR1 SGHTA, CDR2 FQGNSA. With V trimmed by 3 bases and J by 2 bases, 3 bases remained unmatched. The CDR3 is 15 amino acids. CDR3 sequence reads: CASSLTSSNTGELFF. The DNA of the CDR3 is TGTGCCAGCAGCTTGACTAGCTCTAACACCGGGGAGCTGTTTTTT.

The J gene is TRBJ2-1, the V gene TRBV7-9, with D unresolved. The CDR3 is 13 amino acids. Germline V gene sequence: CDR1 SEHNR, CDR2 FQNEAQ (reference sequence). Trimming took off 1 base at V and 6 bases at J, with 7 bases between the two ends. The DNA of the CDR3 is TGTGCCAGCAGCTTAGGTGGCGGCAATGAGCAGTTCTTC. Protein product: CASSLGGGNEQFF.

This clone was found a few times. The CDR3: CASSDQGWGKANYGYTF. The CDR3 nucleotides read TGTGCCAGCAGTGATCAGGGGTGGGGGAAAGCTAACTATGGCTACACCTTC. The V call is TRBV6-1, the J call TRBJ1-2, with D tentatively TRBD1 (6 bases). The CDR3 has 17 amino acids. V was pared by 3 bases and J by 0 bases, with 17 bases between. Germline assignment: CDR1 MNHNS and CDR2 SASEGT.

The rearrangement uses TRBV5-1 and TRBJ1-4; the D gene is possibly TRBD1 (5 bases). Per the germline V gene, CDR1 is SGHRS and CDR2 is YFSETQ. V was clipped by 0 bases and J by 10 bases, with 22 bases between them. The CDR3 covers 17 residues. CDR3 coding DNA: TGCGCCAGCAGCTTGGAGGGGCATGGGGTCGACGTGGGAAAACTGTTTTTT. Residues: CASSLEGHGVDVGKLFF.

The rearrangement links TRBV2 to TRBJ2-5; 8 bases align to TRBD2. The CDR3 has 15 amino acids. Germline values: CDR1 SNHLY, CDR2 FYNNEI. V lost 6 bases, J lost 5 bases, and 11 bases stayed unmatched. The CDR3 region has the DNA TGTGCCAGCAGCCGACGGGGGGGCGAAGGGGAGACCCAGTACTTC. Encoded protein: CASSRRGGEGETQYF.

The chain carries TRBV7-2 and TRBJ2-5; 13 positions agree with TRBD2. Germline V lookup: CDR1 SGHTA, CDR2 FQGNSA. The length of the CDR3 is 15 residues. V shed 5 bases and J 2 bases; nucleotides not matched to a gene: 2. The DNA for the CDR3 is TGTGCCAGCAGCCCACTAGCGGGGGGGCAAGAGACCCAGTACTTC. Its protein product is CASSPLAGGQETQYF.

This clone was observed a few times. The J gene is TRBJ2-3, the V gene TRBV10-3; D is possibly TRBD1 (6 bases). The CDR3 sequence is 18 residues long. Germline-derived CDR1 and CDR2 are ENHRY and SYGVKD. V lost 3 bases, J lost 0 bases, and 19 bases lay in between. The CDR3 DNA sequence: TGTGCCATCAGTGATAGAGGGGGTGCGGTGGCGAGCACAGATACGCAGTATTTT. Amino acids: CAISDRGGAVASTDTQYF.

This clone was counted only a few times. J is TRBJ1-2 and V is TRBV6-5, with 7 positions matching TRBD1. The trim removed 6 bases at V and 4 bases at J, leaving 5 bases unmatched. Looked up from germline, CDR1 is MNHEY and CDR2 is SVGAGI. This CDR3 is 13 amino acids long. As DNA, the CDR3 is TGTGCCAGCAGCCAGACAGGGTTCTATGGCTACACCTTC. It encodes CASSQTGFYGYTF.

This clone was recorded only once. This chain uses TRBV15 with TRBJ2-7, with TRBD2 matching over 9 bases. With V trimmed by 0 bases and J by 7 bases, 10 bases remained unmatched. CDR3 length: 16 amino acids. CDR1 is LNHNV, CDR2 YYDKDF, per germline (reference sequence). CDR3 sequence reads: CATSRDTGLAISEQYF. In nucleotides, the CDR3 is TGTGCCACCAGCAGAGATACTGGACTAGCGATATCGGAGCAGTACTTC.

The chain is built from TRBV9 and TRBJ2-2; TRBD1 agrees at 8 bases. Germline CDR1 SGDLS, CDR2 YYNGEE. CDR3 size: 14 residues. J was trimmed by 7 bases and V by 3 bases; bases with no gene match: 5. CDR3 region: CASSATGVGGELFF. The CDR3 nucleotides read TGTGCCAGCAGCGCGACAGGGGTGGGCGGGGAGCTGTTTTTT.

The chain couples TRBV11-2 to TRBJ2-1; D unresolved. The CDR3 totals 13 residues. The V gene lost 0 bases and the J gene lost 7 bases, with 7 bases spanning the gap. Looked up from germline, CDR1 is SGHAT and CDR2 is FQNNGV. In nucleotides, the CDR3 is TGTGCCAGCAGCTTAGATCTCGGTAATGAGCAGTTCTTC. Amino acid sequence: CASSLDLGNEQFF.

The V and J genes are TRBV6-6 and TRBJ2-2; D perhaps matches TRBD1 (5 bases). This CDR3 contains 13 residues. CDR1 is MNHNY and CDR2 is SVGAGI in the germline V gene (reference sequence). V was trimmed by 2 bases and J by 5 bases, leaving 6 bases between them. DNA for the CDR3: TGTGCCAGCAGTTACAGGGGAACCGGGGAGCTGTTTTTT. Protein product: CASSYRGTGELFF.

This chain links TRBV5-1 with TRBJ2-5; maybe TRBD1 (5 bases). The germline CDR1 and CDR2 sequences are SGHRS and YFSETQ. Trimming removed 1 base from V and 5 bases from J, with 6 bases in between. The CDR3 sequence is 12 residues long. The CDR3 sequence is CASSLRGETQYF. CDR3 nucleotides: TGCGCCAGCAGCTTGAGGGGCGAGACCCAGTACTTC.

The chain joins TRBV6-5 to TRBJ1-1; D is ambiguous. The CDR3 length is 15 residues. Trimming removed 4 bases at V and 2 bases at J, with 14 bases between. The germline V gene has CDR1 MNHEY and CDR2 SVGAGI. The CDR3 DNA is TGTGCCAGCAGTTCGCAGGTCCAATCTAACACTGAAGCTTTCTTT. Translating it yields CASSSQVQSNTEAFF.

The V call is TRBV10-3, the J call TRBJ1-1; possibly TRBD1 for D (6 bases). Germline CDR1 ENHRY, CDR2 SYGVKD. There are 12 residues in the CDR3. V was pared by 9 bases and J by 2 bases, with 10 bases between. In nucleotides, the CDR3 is TGTGCCATTTCAGGGGCTAACACTGAAGCTTTCTTT. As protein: CAISGANTEAFF.

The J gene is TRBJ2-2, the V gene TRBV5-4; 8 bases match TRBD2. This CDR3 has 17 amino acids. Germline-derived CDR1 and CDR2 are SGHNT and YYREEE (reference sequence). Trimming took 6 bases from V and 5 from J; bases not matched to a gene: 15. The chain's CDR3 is CASTPGGGSVSTGELFF. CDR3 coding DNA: TGTGCCAGCACCCCCGGGGGGGGCTCCGTGAGTACCGGGGAGCTGTTTTTT. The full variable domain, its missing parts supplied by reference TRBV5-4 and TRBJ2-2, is ETGVTQSPTHLIKTRGQQVTLRCSSQSGHNTVSWYQQALGQGPQFIFQYYREEENGRGNFPPRFSGLQFPNYSSELNVNALELDDSALYLCASTPGGGSVSTGELFFGEGSRLTVL.

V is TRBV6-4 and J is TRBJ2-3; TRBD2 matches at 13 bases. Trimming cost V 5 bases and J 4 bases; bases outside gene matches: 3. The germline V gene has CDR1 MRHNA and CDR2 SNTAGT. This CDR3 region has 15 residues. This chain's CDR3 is CASSRTSGSSDTQYF. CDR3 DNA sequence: TGTGCCAGCAGTAGGACTAGCGGGAGTTCAGATACGCAGTATTTT.